What follows describes a single T cell receptor (beta chain). Its antigen is not yet known. No base quality information exists; no much larger clone differs at one position. This record comes from a study of CD8+ T cells in alopecia areata (dated by TCRdb to 2017 to 2018). Background for the entire study: The treated patients took part in an open-label pilot trial in which moderate-to-severe alopecia areata was treated with oral tofacitinib at 5 to 10 mg twice daily. Patients stayed on tofacitinib for 6 to 18 months and then had 6 months of follow-up off drug so that delayed response and recurrence could be assessed. The SALT score, which quantifies the percentage of affected scalp surface area, was used to measure disease severity in treated patients. In both human patients and the C3H/HeJ mouse model, the study applied high-throughput TCRbeta sequencing to look at T cell clonal expansion in alopecia areata. In humans, TCRbeta sequencing was performed on scalp tissue and on sorted CD4+ and CD8+ peripheral blood T cells from healthy controls and from patients with patchy or totalis/universalis alopecia areata. Patients on tofacitinib were biopsied at baseline and after 4 and 24 weeks of treatment, and several of the patients also had a later scalp biopsy. Clonality in the scalp was compared among normal scalp (n=4), patchy alopecia areata scalp (n=8), and alopecia totalis/universalis scalp (n=8). RNA was extracted with the PAXgene miRNA kit for fixed scalp, the miRNeasy kit for PBMCs, and the RNeasy kit for mouse skin. immunoSEQ multiplex PCR using 35 Vbeta forward primers and 13 Jbeta reverse primers was used to amplify TCRbeta CDR3 regions. Overall results and qualifications from the work: Scalp TCR repertoire analysis is complicated because resident alphabeta T cells in normal human skin are also sequenced, whereas mouse skin is dominated by gammadelta T cells. Compared with normal scalp, lesional scalp had higher clonality and more expanded CD8+ clones, particularly in alopecia totalis/universalis, a pattern that suggests antigenic drive. With tofacitinib, both scalp clonality and the number of expanded CD8+ clones among the top 100 scalp clones went down significantly. Shared TCR sequences between patients were less evident than in mice, which may be partly attributable to HLA diversity in the patient population. During tofacitinib treatment, many expanded lesional clones remained in scalp and blood, and this persistence may partly explain relapse after treatment is stopped. Because the treated cohort was small and had just a single nonresponder, larger studies are needed to establish links between baseline CD8+ expansion and response.

CDR1 SQVTM and CDR2 ANQGSEA are derived from the germline V gene. Deletion took 1 base off V and 6 bases off J, with a span of 15 bases between the germline ends. The CDR3 measures 14 amino acids from cysteine to phenylalanine. The kept DNA is CDR3 alone, 42 bases in frame from the first base. Library creation used the immunoSEQ multiplex PCR assay. RNA was extracted from all samples and reverse transcribed into cDNA, which served as template for TCR sequencing. SuperScript III was used for first-strand cDNA synthesis, primed with a 2:1 mix of oligo-dT and random hexamers. A synthetic immune receptor repertoire was used to assess amplification bias, and residual bias was removed computationally. Per the original workflow: Raw reads were preprocessed to remove errors, and CDR3 was defined according to IMGT conventions as the region from the conserved cysteine to phenylalanine. To get clonality, Shannon entropy was normalized by log2 of the number of productive unique TCRs and the result was subtracted from 1. CD4 or CD8 identity of scalp clones was inferred by cross-referencing scalp TCRbeta sequences with sorted blood CD4 and CD8 repertoires. The table was pulled from immuneACCESS by TCRdb, which kept in-frame rearrangements only. Such tables lose some clones; where checked, under half of the loss comes from unresolved V genes, and the rest has no known cause. That table gives V, J and clone size, and the DNA gave D and trimming. A total of about 200,000 clones appear in this sample, 50% to 60% of them only once. Of the sample, 3.3% is held by the ten largest clones.

The sample's time point label is to be understood as: less than five weeks on oral tofacitinib. The sample's treatment or condition label, in plain terms: oral pan-JAK inhibitor, 5-10 mg twice daily. Peripheral blood and lesional scalp punch biopsies were obtained from patients with alopecia areata. PBMCs were isolated by density centrifugation and stained for CD3, CD4 and CD8, and CD4+ and CD8+ T cells were sorted on a FACSAria. This receptor was taken from a human donor with alopecia areata. This sample comprised CD4+ T cells sorted from blood, obtained at week 4, from a patient treated with tofacitinib. The chain is assembled from TRBV29-1 and TRBJ2-5; possibly the D gene is TRBD2, per 6 matching bases. The nucleotides read TGCAGCGTTGAAGGGGAGGCAGGGTGGAAGACCCAGTACTTC. It codes for CSVEGEAGWKTQYF.